This T cell receptor (beta chain) is from a study of regulatory T cells in long-lasting Graves disease. Time point denoted: persistent/refractory GD, antithyroid drugs over 5 years with positive TRAb. Researchers made the TCR library from RNA that was extracted from PBMCs. The TCR beta library used iRepertoire HTBI primers with Arm-PCR amplification of CDR3. MiXCR was run by TCRdb on the multiplex PCR reads, yielding one entry per CDR3 protein. The sample holds about 450,000 distinct CDR3 sequences; roughly a quarter are singletons and the top ten take 26%. With regard to this clonotype: Its matching antigen is unknown. A much larger clone differs by one base, so this may be a read error.

Germline V gene data show CDR1 as MNHNS and CDR2 as SASEGT. The CDR3 length is 16 residues. The study's findings and limits: New patients shared more than 750 public clonotypes, fewer than the approximately 2,500 shared by persistent patients. Gene preferences differed: TRBV28, TRBJ1-2, TRBJ2-5 in persistent cases.

This clonotype was obtained from a female donor with Graves disease. The chain employs TRBV6-1 and TRBJ1-1; TRBD1 matches at 7 bases. Source: peripheral blood mononuclear cells (PBMCs), taken when the disease was refractory, from a patient treated with antithyroid drugs. CDR3: CATLLSRGGTNTEASF. The CDR3 coding sequence is TGTGCCACCCTTCTCTCAAGAGGGGGCACGAACACTGAAGCTTCCTTT.